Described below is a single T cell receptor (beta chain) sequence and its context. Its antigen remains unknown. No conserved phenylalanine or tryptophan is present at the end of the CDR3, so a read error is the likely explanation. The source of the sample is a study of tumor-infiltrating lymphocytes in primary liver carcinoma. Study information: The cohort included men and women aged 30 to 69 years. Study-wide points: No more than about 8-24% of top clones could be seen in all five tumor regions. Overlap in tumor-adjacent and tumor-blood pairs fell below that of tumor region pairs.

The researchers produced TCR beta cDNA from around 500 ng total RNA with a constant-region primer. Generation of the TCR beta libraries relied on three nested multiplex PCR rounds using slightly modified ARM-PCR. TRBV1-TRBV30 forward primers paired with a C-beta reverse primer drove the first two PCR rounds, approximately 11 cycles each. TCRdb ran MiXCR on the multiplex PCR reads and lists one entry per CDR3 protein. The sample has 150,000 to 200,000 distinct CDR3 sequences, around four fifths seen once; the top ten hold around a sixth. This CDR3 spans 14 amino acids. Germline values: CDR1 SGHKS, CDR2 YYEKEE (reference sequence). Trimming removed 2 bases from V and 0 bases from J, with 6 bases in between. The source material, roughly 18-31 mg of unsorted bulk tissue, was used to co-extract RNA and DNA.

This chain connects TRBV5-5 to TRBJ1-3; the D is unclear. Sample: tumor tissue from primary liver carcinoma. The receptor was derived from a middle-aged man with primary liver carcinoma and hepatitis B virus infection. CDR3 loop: CASSFFFSGNTIYS. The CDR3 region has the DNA TGTGCCAGCAGCTTTTTTTTCTCTGGAAACACCATATATTCT.